These 24 T cell receptor beta chains came from one sample sequenced in a study of regulatory T cells in long-lasting Graves disease. CDR3-region Arm-PCR and iRepertoire HTBI primers produced the TCR beta libraries. In TCRdb, the multiplex PCR reads were re-called with MiXCR into one record per CDR3 protein. The repertoire holds about 540,000 distinct CDR3 sequences, roughly 14% seen once, with roughly 10% in the top ten. Specified time point: newly diagnosed GD, antithyroid drugs for less than 3 months. PBMCs provided the RNA from which the TCR library was made. These data were also reused for a study on T cells in Graves' hyperthyroidism and ophthalmopathy.

The specimen was peripheral blood mononuclear cells (PBMCs), collected at new diagnosis, from a patient treated with antithyroid drugs. The origin of the receptors is a young man with Graves disease.

This clonotype was observed many times. The genes are TRBV7-2 and TRBJ2-1, with 9 positions matching TRBD1. Trimming at V came to 7 bases and at J to 7 bases, leaving 14 bases not matched to a gene. Germline assignment: CDR1 SGHTA and CDR2 FQGNSA. The CDR3 has 16 amino acids. The CDR3 loop is CASTSSTGGANNEQFF. The CDR3 bases are TGTGCCAGCACCTCATCAACAGGGGGCGCCAATAATGAGCAGTTCTTC.

The rearrangement uses TRBV5-6 and TRBJ2-3; TRBD2 is a possible D gene (6 bases). Trimming cost V 2 bases and J 4 bases, with 17 bases left between them. Germline V gene lookup returns CDR1 SGHDT and CDR2 YYEEEE. The CDR3 loop spans 16 amino acids. CDR3: CASSLLATGVADTQYF. As DNA, the CDR3 is TGTGCCAGCAGCTTACTAGCCACGGGAGTGGCAGATACGCAGTATTTT.

This clonotype has a count of ten or more. The genes are TRBV29-1 and TRBJ1-1; no clear D. Germline CDR1 reads SQVTM; CDR2 reads ANQGSEA. This CDR3 has 12 residues. V lost 7 bases and J lost 5, with 14 bases in between. The CDR3 nucleotides are TGCAGCGCACAATTAACCAGTACTGAAGCTTTCTTT. Amino acid sequence: CSAQLTSTEAFF. Drawing the rest from reference TRBV29-1 and TRBJ1-1, the complete variable domain is SAVISQKPSRDICQRGTSLTIQCQVDSQVTMMFWYRQQPGQSLTLIATANQGSEATYESGFVIDKFPISRPNLTFSTLTVSNMSPEDSSIYLCSAQLTSTEAFFGQGTRLTVV.

This clonotype has a count of ten or more. This chain links TRBV27 with TRBJ1-6, with 9 bases fitting TRBD1. The ends lost 6 bases at V and 7 bases at J; junction bases unmatched: 4. Looked up from germline, CDR1 is MNHEY and CDR2 is SMNVEV (reference sequence). This CDR3 comprises 14 residues. Here the CDR3 reads CASSPGQGNSPLHF. DNA of the CDR3: TGTGCCAGCAGCCCCGGACAGGGGAATTCACCCCTCCACTTT.

This clonotype has a handful of counts. V usage is TRBV7-9 and J usage is TRBJ1-2; D is possibly TRBD1 (5 bases). Germline V CDR1 and CDR2: SEHNR, FQNEAQ (reference sequence). The CDR3 has 15 amino acids. The V end was cut by 0 bases, the J end by 4 bases, with 12 bases between. CDR3 sequence (DNA): TGTGCCAGCAGCTTAGCGGTAGGGGCGAGCTATGGCTACACCTTC. This encodes CASSLAVGASYGYTF.

This sequence joins TRBV5-4 and TRBJ2-5, with TRBD2 matching 11 bases. CDR3 length equals 14 residues. V shed 4 bases and J 5 bases; nucleotides not matched to a gene: 4. Germline V gene lookup returns CDR1 SGHNT and CDR2 YYREEE (reference sequence). In DNA, the CDR3 is TGTGCCAGCAGCGTTAGCGGGAGGGAGGAGACCCAGTACTTC. Translated, it gives CASSVSGREETQYF.

In this sample, this clonotype turned up a few times. V and J are TRBV20-1 and TRBJ2-5; perhaps D is TRBD1 or TRBD2 (5 bases each). V was cut by 3 bases and J by 2 bases, with 10 bases left in between. In germline, CDR1 is DFQATT, CDR2 SNEGSKA (reference sequence). The CDR3 runs to 13 residues. The CDR3 DNA is TGCAGTGCTAGGTTAGGGGAGCAAGAGACCCAGTACTTC. Protein product: CSARLGEQETQYF.

About this clonotype itself: This likely reflects a read error, since a far larger clone is one base away. V usage is TRBV6-4 and J usage is TRBJ2-3; TRBD2 aligns across 7 bases. From germline, CDR1 is MRHNA and CDR2 SNTAGT. Unmatched junction bases numbered 0, after V lost 3 bases and J lost 0 bases. The length of the CDR3 is 14 residues. DNA of the CDR3: TGTGCCAGCAGTGAGACTAGCAGCACAGATACGCAGTATTTT. This sequence encodes CASSETSSTDTQYF.

This clonotype was recorded a few times. This chain connects TRBV29-1 to TRBJ1-3, with 9 nucleotides matching TRBD1. The V gene's germline CDR1 is SQVTM and CDR2 ANQGSEA. The CDR3 spans 15 residues. Losses at the gene ends were 6 bases for V and 2 bases for J; bases not matched to a gene: 8. DNA of the CDR3: TGCAGCGTCGCAACAGGGGGCAACGCTGGAAACACCATATATTTT. This encodes CSVATGGNAGNTIYF.

This clonotype was detected many times. The chain carries TRBV3-1 and TRBJ2-3; TRBD2 aligns across 9 bases. V trimming: 0 bases; J trimming: 0 bases; junction bases outside the gene matches: 4. Looked up from germline, CDR1 is LGHDT and CDR2 is YNNKEL (reference sequence). The CDR3 sequence is 17 residues long. Here the CDR3 reads CASSQERLAVSTDTQYF. CDR3 coding DNA: TGTGCCAGCAGCCAAGAACGACTAGCGGTGAGCACAGATACGCAGTATTTT.

This clonotype was found many times. V gene TRBV6-4 combines with J gene TRBJ2-7; 11 bases align to TRBD2. The germline V gene has CDR1 MRHNA and CDR2 SNTAGT. Trimming at V came to 2 bases and at J to 0 bases, leaving 6 bases not matched to a gene. This CDR3 comprises 17 residues. In nucleotides, the CDR3 is TGTGCCAGCAGTGACCGTAGCGGGAGGGACCTCTCCTACGAGCAGTACTTC. Protein sequence: CASSDRSGRDLSYEQYF.

This clonotype appeared many times. The chain joins TRBV7-9 to TRBJ2-7; TRBD2 agrees at 8 bases. The CDR3 has 15 residues. Germline V gene sequence: CDR1 SEHNR, CDR2 FQNEAQ (reference sequence). J gave up 3 bases and V 4 bases, and 8 bases lay outside the gene matches. For the CDR3, the DNA is TGTGCCAGCAGCTCGATCGGAGCGGGGGACTACGAGCAGTACTTC. This translates into CASSSIGAGDYEQYF.

This clonotype was observed at least ten times. V gene TRBV2 combines with J gene TRBJ2-7; the D gene is possibly TRBD1 (6 bases). CDR3 length: 13 amino acids. Trimming pared 8 bases from V and 0 bases from J, leaving 11 bases between. CDR1 and CDR2 from the germline V gene are SNHLY and FYNNEI. CDR3 region: CASEGQSSYEQYF. DNA for the CDR3: TGTGCCAGCGAAGGACAGAGCTCCTACGAGCAGTACTTC. The entire variable domain, with the rest obtained from reference TRBV2 and TRBJ2-7, is as follows: EPEVTQTPSHQVTQMGQEVILRCVPISNHLYFYWYRQILGQKVEFLVSFYNNEISEKSEIFDDQFSVERPDGSNFTLKIRSTKLEDSAMYFCASEGQSSYEQYFGPGTRLTVT.

In this sample, this clonotype turned up many times. The rearrangement links TRBV12-3 or TRBV12-4 to TRBJ2-2, with TRBD2 matching 9 bases. The CDR3 contains 15 residues. The junction had 8 bases not matched to a gene; V was cut back by 6 bases and J by 6 bases. The CDR3 DNA reads TGTGCCAGCAGCCGAGGGCGGGAGGGCCCCGGGGAGCTGTTTTTT. Translation: CASSRGREGPGELFF.

This clonotype occurred many times. This sequence joins TRBV7-9 and TRBJ1-2, with no clear D. Germline lookup yields CDR1 SEHNR and CDR2 FQNEAQ (reference sequence). The V end lost 2 bases, the J end lost 4 bases, and 14 bases lay between the germline ends. The CDR3 consists of 15 residues. Written as DNA, the CDR3 is TGTGCCAGCAGCTTAAAATTAGGAGGACTCTATGGCTACACCTTC. It translates to CASSLKLGGLYGYTF.

The chain links TRBV4-2 to TRBJ2-3, with 11 bases fitting TRBD2. Germline values: CDR1 LGHNA, CDR2 YNFKEQ. The CDR3 sequence is 17 residues long. The J segment lost 3 bases and the V segment lost 0 bases, leaving 5 bases of the junction unmatched. The CDR3 spells CASSQELAGVLTDTQYF. Written as DNA, the CDR3 is TGTGCCAGCAGCCAAGAACTAGCGGGAGTATTGACAGATACGCAGTATTTT.

A note on this clonotype: A read error may produce the germline difference seen at one junction end. V is TRBV7-2 and J is TRBJ2-4, with 7 bases fitting TRBD1. Looked up from germline, CDR1 is SGHTA and CDR2 is FQGNSA. This CDR3 contains 16 residues. DNA of the CDR3: TGTGCCAGCAGCCGAGCCCCGGGGACAGCCGAAAACATTCAGTACTTC. Translation: CASSRAPGTAENIQYF.

This clonotype was seen repeatedly, ten times or more. V is TRBV20-1 and J is TRBJ2-1, with 15 bases fitting TRBD2. The germline CDR1 and CDR2 sequences are DFQATT and SNEGSKA (reference sequence). V lost 1 base and J lost 9; bases outside the gene matches: 4. The CDR3 has 15 amino acids. CDR3 bases: TGCAGTGCTAGAGCTGGGACTAGCGGGAGGAGTGAGCAGTTCTTC. Amino acid sequence: CSARAGTSGRSEQFF.

At least ten counts were recorded for this clonotype. The chain links TRBV2 to TRBJ1-5; 8 bases fit TRBD1. There are 13 residues in the CDR3. J gave up 13 bases and V 4 bases, and 9 bases lay outside the gene matches. Germline CDR1 reads SNHLY; CDR2 reads FYNNEI. This CDR3 reads CASSAQGVRQQHF. CDR3 sequence (DNA): TGTGCCAGCAGTGCACAGGGGGTACGTCAGCAGCATTTT.

This clonotype was observed many times. This rearrangement joins TRBV3-1 to TRBJ2-5; TRBD2 might be the D (6 bases). The CDR3 loop spans 13 amino acids. V was cut by 4 bases and J by 4 bases, with 10 bases left in between. From germline, CDR1 is LGHDT and CDR2 YNNKEL (reference sequence). CDR3 in amino acids: CASSPIAVETQYF. DNA of the CDR3: TGTGCCAGCAGCCCCATAGCGGTAGAGACCCAGTACTTC.

The table lists this clonotype with many counts. V usage is TRBV12-3 or TRBV12-4 and J usage is TRBJ1-5; 9 bases align to TRBD1. With V trimmed by 6 bases and J by 7 bases, 7 bases remained unmatched. The CDR3 covers 14 residues. The CDR3 DNA sequence: TGTGCCAGCAGATTACAGGGGGCGAGGCAGCCCCAGCATTTT. Amino acid sequence: CASRLQGARQPQHF.

V gene TRBV7-9 combines with J gene TRBJ1-1, with D unclear. The CDR3 sequence is 12 residues long. Germline loops: CDR1 SEHNR, CDR2 FQNEAQ (reference sequence). The CDR3 region is CGHGSWNTEAFF. The CDR3 nucleotides read TGTGGGCATGGGAGTTGGAACACTGAAGCTTTCTTT.

For this clonotype: With a much larger clone just one base away, this may be a read error. This chain links TRBV7-9 with TRBJ2-1; D may be TRBD1 or TRBD2 (5 bases each). The CDR3 is 11 amino acids. The germline gives CDR1 SEHNR, CDR2 FQNEAQ (reference sequence). V gave up 8 bases and J gave up 13 bases, with 15 bases separating them. CDR3 nucleotides: TGTGCCAGCGGTCCCGAGGGGTATCAGTTCTTC. Amino acid sequence: CASGPEGYQFF.

The rearrangement links TRBV5-1 to TRBJ1-4; D might be TRBD1 (5 bases). CDR1 SGHRS and CDR2 YFSETQ come from the germline V gene. The V gene lost 4 bases and the J gene lost 3 bases, with 13 bases spanning the gap. This CDR3 has 15 residues. The DNA for the CDR3 is TGCGCCAGCAGCCCCGGGGGGACGGCTAATGAAAAACTGTTTTTT. This gives the protein CASSPGGTANEKLFF.